This T cell receptor (beta chain) was documented in a study of blood T cell repertoires in COVID-19. Study at large: Specimens from acute and convalescent COVID-19 originated in the United States, Italy and Spain. Sources were T cells, B-cell-depleted T cells, or PBMCs; the material itself was cDNA or gDNA.

Authors' analysis steps: Nucleated cell counts were estimated from reference gene primer amplification. TCRdb's copy holds only in-frame clones and misses some; the assay was immunoSEQ multiplex PCR. From that table come the V and J calls and clone size; the DNA was used to work out D and trimming. The sample records 30,000 or so clones, 85% to 90% being singletons. The CDR3 is 19 residues long. Germline V gene data show CDR1 as MDHEN and CDR2 as SYDVKM. V dropped 5 bases and J dropped 1; count of bases not matched to a gene: 16. V usage is TRBV28 and J usage is TRBJ1-5; 8 bases are shared with TRBD1. The sequencing input was peripheral blood. The source of this sequence is a human donor with active COVID-19. The donor label of this sample is uncertain. The CDR3 DNA reads as TGTGCCAGCAGTCCATCACTCTCTTGGACAGGGTCCAGCAATCAGCCCCAGCATTTT. The encoded protein is CASSPSLSWTGSSNQPQHF.